What follows describes a single T cell receptor (beta chain). Given a much more abundant clone one base away, this may be a read error. The same CDR3 can be traced to other DNA sequences in this sample. This record comes from a study of blood T cell repertoires in COVID-19. Study as a whole: Sources were T cells, B-cell-depleted T cells, or PBMCs; the material itself was cDNA or gDNA.

The CDR3 is made up of 13 amino acids. Germline-derived CDR1 and CDR2 are LNHDA and SQIVND (reference sequence). With 3 bases removed from V and 1 base from J, the gap between germline ends came to 6 bases. How the authors handled the data: Estimates of nucleated cell counts were drawn from the amplification of reference gene primers. Sequencing used immunoSEQ multiplex PCR; TCRdb keeps in-frame clones, though not all of them. V, J and clone size were drawn from that table, and D and trimming were deduced from the DNA. Seen here are a few hundred thousand clones, around 85% observed once, and the top ten hold approximately 11%.

Material: peripheral blood. This chain connects TRBV19 to TRBJ1-1; D remains unclear. The TCR was taken from a woman aged 70-85 years with acute or convalescent COVID-19. CDR3 protein: CASSMRGNTEAFF. CDR3 nucleotides: TGTGCCAGTAGTATGCGGGGGAACACTGAAGCTTTCTTT.